This record covers a single TCR beta chain. Its antigen remains unidentified. No qualities accompany the bases; no much larger clone lies one base away. This record belongs to a study of CD8+ T cells in alopecia areata (dated by TCRdb to between 2018 and 2020). As for the study more broadly: Treated patients were enrolled in an open-label pilot trial of oral tofacitinib, 5 to 10 mg twice daily, for moderate-to-severe alopecia areata. Tofacitinib was given for 6 to 18 months, followed by 6 months of follow-up off drug to assess delayed response and recurrence. Disease severity in treated patients was measured with the SALT score, which quantifies the percentage of affected scalp surface area. High-throughput TCRbeta sequencing was used to examine T cell clonal expansion in alopecia areata in both the C3H/HeJ mouse model and human patients. Human TCRbeta sequencing covered scalp tissue and sorted CD4+ and CD8+ peripheral blood T cells from patchy and totalis/universalis alopecia areata patients and healthy controls. Biopsies were taken from tofacitinib-treated patients at baseline and at 4 and 24 weeks of treatment, and a later scalp biopsy was taken in several of the tofacitinib-treated patients. Clonality in the scalp was compared among normal scalp (n=4), patchy alopecia areata scalp (n=8), and alopecia totalis/universalis scalp (n=8). RNA was obtained with the PAXgene miRNA kit for fixed scalp, the miRNeasy kit for PBMCs, and the RNeasy kit for mouse skin. Amplification of TCRbeta CDR3 regions was done by immunoSEQ multiplex PCR using 35 Vbeta forward primers and 13 Jbeta reverse primers. The paper's findings and limits, for the study overall: Unlike mouse skin, which is dominated by gammadelta T cells, normal human skin has resident alphabeta T cells that are also sequenced, and this complicates analysis of the scalp TCR repertoire. The treated cohort was small, with a single nonresponder, so links between baseline CD8+ expansion and response need larger studies. Lesional scalp, especially in alopecia totalis/universalis, showed higher clonality and more expanded CD8+ clones than normal scalp, suggesting antigenic drive. Many expanded lesional clones were found to persist in scalp and blood during tofacitinib treatment, and relapse after treatment cessation may be partly explained by this persistence. Scalp clonality and the number of expanded CD8+ clones among the top 100 scalp clones were significantly decreased by tofacitinib. Shared TCR sequences between patients were less evident than in mice, which may be partly attributable to HLA diversity in the patient population.

The CDR3 spans 16 residues, from the cysteine through the phenylalanine. The sequence is cut down to CDR3 DNA, 48 bases in frame from base 1. V trim: 6 bases; J trim: 5 bases; unmatched bases: 12. Sequences MNHEY (CDR1) and SMNVEV (CDR2) are obtained from the germline V gene (reference sequence). Libraries were made using the immunoSEQ multiplex PCR assay. For TCR sequencing, RNA was extracted from every sample and reverse transcribed into cDNA to serve as template. SuperScript III was used to make first-strand cDNA, primed with a 2:1 mix of oligo-dT and random hexamers. A synthetic immune receptor repertoire was used to measure amplification bias, and any remaining bias was corrected computationally. Per the original workflow: After raw reads were preprocessed to remove errors, the CDR3 was defined following IMGT conventions as running from the conserved cysteine to phenylalanine. Clonality was calculated as 1 minus Shannon entropy normalized by log2 of the number of productive unique TCRs. Whether scalp clones were CD4 or CD8 was inferred by matching scalp TCRbeta sequences against CD4 and CD8 repertoires sorted from blood. The source is immuneACCESS, and TCRdb retained only in-frame sequences with V and J called. Part of the clones is not carried over; for the studies checked, unresolved V genes explain less than half of this, and the remainder is unexplained. V, J and clone size are those of that table, while D and trimming were read from the DNA. Within this sample are some 100,000 clones, with approximately 59% of them counted one time only. The ten biggest clones cover 25% to 35% of the sample.

In light of the paper, this sample's time point label describes: more than three weeks on oral tofacitinib. In the paper's terms, the treatment or condition label means: oral pan-JAK inhibitor, 5-10 mg twice daily. Peripheral blood and lesional scalp punch biopsies were obtained from patients with alopecia areata. After PBMCs were isolated by density centrifugation and stained for CD3, CD4 and CD8, a FACSAria was used to sort CD4+ and CD8+ T cells. The sample consisted of CD8+ T cells sorted from blood, taken at week 4, from a patient treated with tofacitinib. The rearranged segments are TRBV27 and TRBJ2-1, with 8 bases in between that match TRBD2. The source is a human donor with alopecia areata. CDR3 loop: CASSPSGTRPHNEQFF. The DNA sequence is given as TGTGCCAGCAGCCCATCCGGGACTAGGCCCCACAATGAGCAGTTCTTC.